This T cell receptor beta chain was obtained from a study of blood T cell repertoires in COVID-19. The CDR3 spans 15 residues. Germline V gene lookup returns CDR1 SGHRS and CDR2 YFSETQ. After removal of 4 bases from V and 6 bases from J, the junction contained 11 bases not matched to a gene. Profiling relied on immunoSEQ multiplex PCR, and the TCRdb table lists in-frame clones only, not all of them. Of more than 110,000 clones in the sample, around 87% are singletons; the top ten hold under 6%. The chain joins TRBV5-1 to TRBJ2-7; 9 bases match TRBD1. The TCR comes from a human donor in a cohort sampled during active COVID-19. Sequencing input: peripheral blood. CDR3 sequence reads: CASSPGQGWYGEQYF. CDR3 coding DNA: TGCGCCAGCAGCCCCGGACAGGGGTGGTACGGCGAGCAGTACTTC. The full variable domain, rest sourced from reference TRBV5-1 and TRBJ2-7, is KAGVTQTPRYLIKTRGQQVTLSCSPISGHRSVSWYQQTPGQGLQFLFEYFSETQRNKGNFPGRFSGRQFSNSRSEMNVSTLELGDSALYLCASSPGQGWYGEQYFGPGTRLTVT.